This is a list of T cell receptor beta chains from one sample in a study of CD8 T cell repertoires and HIV-1 epitope variants. Repertoires were generated with immunoSEQ multiplex PCR, while TCRdb's copy carries only in-frame clones and drops some. In the table there are about 90,000 clones, roughly four fifths of which are singletons. The specimen sequenced was uncultured baseline CD8+ T cells from peripheral blood mononuclear cells (PBMCs). The receptors were sampled from a male donor with HIV. Both conserved end residues are trimmed from each CDR3. A D gene is named only where the DNA matches it firmly.

v_call,d_call,j_call,cdr3_aa
TRBV4-3,TRBD2,TRBJ2-1,ASSQVAAGGANEQF
TRBV7-9,TRBD1,TRBJ2-1,ASSLRGDSNNEQF
TRBV2,NA,TRBJ2-7,ASSEIGGTLREQY
TRBV5-6,TRBD2,TRBJ2-1,ASSLGLAGDNEQF
TRBV19,NA,TRBJ2-1,ASNDLDNEQF
TRBV10-3,NA,TRBJ2-5,AISENIKGRETQY
TRBV7-9,TRBD1,TRBJ1-1,ASSQTGGVAF
TRBV6-5,TRBD1,TRBJ2-7,ASSRDRDRGYEQY
TRBV6-1,NA,TRBJ1-5,ASSEGGGQPQH
TRBV5-6,TRBD2,TRBJ2-7,ASSSLTSGGVDEQY
TRBV18,TRBD1,TRBJ1-2,ASSPGTGQGGYT
TRBV19,NA,TRBJ2-7,ASSPRSDGSYEQY
TRBV10-1,NA,TRBJ1-5,ASSGGLNQPQH
TRBV19,NA,TRBJ2-7,ASSTRTHEQY
TRBV5-5,NA,TRBJ2-2,ASSRVQGGARGTGELF
TRBV18,TRBD1,TRBJ1-6,ASSPDGQGDSPLH
TRBV6-5,NA,TRBJ1-1,VSQGRANTEAF
TRBV6-5,TRBD1,TRBJ2-1,ASSYFGGQAYNEQF
TRBV5-1,TRBD2,TRBJ2-1,ASSPTSGVNNEQF
TRBV18,TRBD2,TRBJ2-1,ASSPPPAGGGSSYNEQF
TRBV6-5,NA,TRBJ1-2,ASSYKAGNYGYT
TRBV5-1,TRBD1,TRBJ1-1,ASTHMQGAEAF